The source of this T cell receptor beta chain is a study of shared clonotypes between healthy human individuals. Clones were read by immunoSEQ multiplex PCR, and TCRdb kept only the in-frame ones, dropping some. The data contain about 730,000 clones, just under 75% of them seen just once; the ten biggest clones take up under 2%. Germline V lookup: CDR1 SGHNT, CDR2 YENEEA. The CDR3 runs 14 residues. V gave up 8 bases and J gave up 8 bases, with 21 bases separating them. V usage is TRBV11-3 and J usage is TRBJ1-2; maybe TRBD1 (5 bases). Sequencing input: memory CD4+ T cells sorted from blood. This sample's subset: CD45RA-negative fraction. The clonotype originates from a woman aged 25 to 39 in good health. CDR3 protein: CASWGVPYLRGYTF. The CDR3 DNA reads as TGTGCCAGCTGGGGGGTCCCTTACCTTCGGGGCTACACCTTC.